This passage covers 27 T cell receptor beta chains from one sample sequenced in a study of technical replicates of blood from four donors. The method was immunoSEQ multiplex PCR; TCRdb's version includes in-frame clones alone and lacks a portion of them. Of fewer than 12,000 clones listed, approximately 94% are singletons. Source material: PBMCs. These receptors originate from a human donor in good health.

This chain connects TRBV5-5 to TRBJ1-5, with 8 bases lining up with TRBD1. Germline V lookup: CDR1 SGHKS, CDR2 YYEKEE (reference sequence). The V gene end was trimmed by 0 bases and the J gene end by 5 bases; junction bases not matched to a gene: 13. The CDR3 totals 18 residues. The CDR3 loop is CASSLALGTTGVHQPQHF. The DNA for the CDR3 is TGTGCCAGCAGCTTGGCCTTGGGTACGACAGGGGTTCATCAGCCCCAGCATTTT. Variable domain in full (rest from reference TRBV5-5 and TRBJ1-5): DAGVTQSPTHLIKTRGQQVTLRCSPISGHKSVSWYQQVLGQGPQFIFQYYEKEERGRGNFPDRFSARQFPNYSSELNVNALLLGDSALYLCASSLALGTTGVHQPQHFGDGTRLSIL.

J is TRBJ2-3 and V is TRBV7-9, with a weak D call TRBD2 (6 bases). V was shortened by 5 bases and J by 2 bases, with 17 bases between the two germline ends. The CDR3 runs 16 residues. Per the germline V gene, CDR1 is SEHNR and CDR2 is FQNEAQ (reference sequence). In DNA, the CDR3 is TGTGCCAGCAGCAAGCCTGGGACTCCAGACACAGATACGCAGTATTTT. This encodes CASSKPGTPDTDTQYF.

The J gene is TRBJ1-5, the V gene TRBV29-1, with D unclear. This CDR3 comprises 13 residues. The V end lost 0 bases, the J end lost 6 bases, and 9 bases lay between the germline ends. The V gene's germline CDR1 is SQVTM and CDR2 ANQGSEA. CDR3 nucleotides: TGCAGCGTTGAAGAAGTAGAGGGTCAGCCCCAGCATTTT. Its translation: CSVEEVEGQPQHF.

The chain has TRBV11-1 and TRBJ2-7, with D possibly being TRBD1 (6 bases). Germline V lookup: CDR1 SGHAT, CDR2 FQDESV (reference sequence). V was shortened by 7 bases and J by 3 bases, with 13 bases between the two germline ends. CDR3 length: 13 amino acids. The CDR3 reads CASTLRQVYEQYF. As DNA, the CDR3 is TGTGCCAGCACCCTAAGACAGGTCTACGAGCAGTACTTC.

This sequence joins TRBV2 and TRBJ2-1; 7 bases are shared with TRBD2. CDR1 and CDR2 from the germline V gene are SNHLY and FYNNEI. The CDR3 totals 15 residues. The V segment lost 1 base and the J segment 1 base; nucleotides outside the gene matches: 1. CDR3 nucleotides: TGTGCCAGCAGTGAAGGCGGGAGTTCCTACAATGAGCAGTTCTTC. This codes for CASSEGGSSYNEQFF. Based on the CDR3 plus reference TRBV2 and TRBJ2-1, the full variable domain is EPEVTQTPSHQVTQMGQEVILRCVPISNHLYFYWYRQILGQKVEFLVSFYNNEISEKSEIFDDQFSVERPDGSNFTLKIRSTKLEDSAMYFCASSEGGSSYNEQFFGPGTRLTVL.

J is TRBJ2-1 and V is TRBV29-1; the match to TRBD1 covers 8 bases. V lost 6 bases, J lost 4 bases, and 11 bases stayed unmatched. The length of the CDR3 is 15 residues. From germline, CDR1 is SQVTM and CDR2 ANQGSEA. The CDR3 nucleotides are TGCAGCGTCGCCCAGGGGGCAGTAGAATACAATGAGCAGTTCTTC. The encoded protein is CSVAQGAVEYNEQFF.

The V and J genes are TRBV7-6 and TRBJ2-1; a possible D gene is TRBD2 (7 bases). In germline, CDR1 is SGHVS, CDR2 FNYEAQ. This CDR3 spans 14 amino acids. Trimming removed 0 bases from V and 8 bases from J, with 11 bases in between. The CDR3 nucleotides are TGTGCCAGCAGCTTAGCGCAGGGGAGGGATGAGCAGTTCTTC. Translating it yields CASSLAQGRDEQFF.

The chain has TRBV4-2 and TRBJ2-1; 8 bases match TRBD2. The CDR3 has 15 residues. The ends lost 1 base at V and 8 bases at J; junction bases unmatched: 7. Germline V gives CDR1 LGHNA, CDR2 YNFKEQ. CDR3 nucleotide sequence: TGTGCCAGCAGCCAAGGGACGGGAGGGCCGCATGAGCAGTTCTTC. As protein: CASSQGTGGPHEQFF.

The V gene is TRBV10-1, the J gene TRBJ2-1, with D uncertain. The CDR3 spans 12 residues. CDR1 and CDR2 (germline): WNHNN, SYGVQD (reference sequence). The germline V and J ends were trimmed by 0 bases and 11 bases, with 8 bases remaining between them. CDR3 bases: TGCGCCAGCAGTGAGTCGAGGCAGAAGCAGTTCTTC. This encodes CASSESRQKQFF.

J is TRBJ1-1 and V is TRBV10-1, with unresolved D. This CDR3 spans 13 amino acids. Trimming took 0 bases from V and 10 from J, leaving 12 bases between them. Germline values: CDR1 WNHNN, CDR2 SYGVQD (reference sequence). CDR3 loop: CASSESGGRPAFF. The CDR3 DNA reads TGCGCCAGCAGTGAGTCTGGAGGCAGACCAGCTTTCTTT.

The chain employs TRBV20-1 and TRBJ1-2; D gene uncertain. CDR3 size: 11 residues. The V gene lost 3 bases and the J gene lost 8 bases, with 10 bases spanning the gap. The germline gives CDR1 DFQATT, CDR2 SNEGSKA (reference sequence). CDR3 residues: CSASGVRGYTF. The CDR3 bases are TGCAGTGCTAGCGGGGTCAGAGGCTACACCTTC.

V gene TRBV11-2 combines with J gene TRBJ2-7; TRBD1 matches at 12 bases. The junction had 7 bases not matched to a gene; V was cut back by 0 bases and J by 7 bases. The germline CDR1 and CDR2 sequences are SGHAT and FQNNGV. The CDR3 runs 16 residues. The CDR3 loop reads CASSLDLGTGGDEQYF. CDR3 coding DNA: TGTGCCAGCAGCTTAGATCTTGGGACAGGGGGCGATGAGCAGTACTTC.

J is TRBJ1-2 and V is TRBV29-1, with 9 nucleotides matching TRBD1. V lost 0 bases to trimming and J lost 3 bases; unmatched junction nucleotides: 5. Germline V gives CDR1 SQVTM, CDR2 ANQGSEA. CDR3 length: 15 residues. Here the CDR3 reads CSVEDNGQGYYGYTF. The CDR3 DNA follows: TGCAGCGTTGAAGACAACGGACAGGGGTACTATGGCTACACCTTC.

This clone was counted a single time. V is TRBV7-7 and J is TRBJ2-1; 9 nucleotides agree with TRBD1. The CDR3 is 16 residues long. CDR1 SSHAT and CDR2 FNYEAQ come from the germline V gene (reference sequence). V shed 0 bases and J 6 bases; nucleotides not matched to a gene: 6. This chain's CDR3 is CASSLAWGQGANEQFF. The CDR3 DNA reads as TGTGCCAGCAGCTTAGCCTGGGGACAGGGCGCCAATGAGCAGTTCTTC.

This chain links TRBV7-9 with TRBJ2-5; tentatively, D is TRBD2 (6 bases). The CDR3 covers 15 residues. The germline V gene encodes CDR1 SEHNR and CDR2 FQNEAQ (reference sequence). Trimming took 2 bases from V and 5 from J, leaving 15 bases between them. In DNA form, the CDR3 reads TGTGCCAGCAGCTTACTGGCCTCAAGCGGGGAGACCCAGTACTTC. Translated, it gives CASSLLASSGETQYF.

The chain combines TRBV6-5 with TRBJ2-5; D may be TRBD2 (6 bases). Germline V gene sequence: CDR1 MNHEY, CDR2 SVGAGI. The CDR3 length is 16 residues. Between the trimmed V and J ends, which lost 2 bases and 5 bases, there was a span of 18 bases. CDR3 DNA sequence: TGTGCCAGCAGTTACGGTACAGGTCGGGAGTTGGAGACCCAGTACTTC. Protein: CASSYGTGRELETQYF.

The chain recombines TRBV28 with TRBJ2-1; 8 bases align to TRBD1. Germline loops: CDR1 MDHEN, CDR2 SYDVKM. The CDR3 is made up of 13 amino acids. With V trimmed by 5 bases and J by 10 bases, 7 bases remained unmatched. CDR3 region: CASSQGQGGEQFF. Written as DNA, the CDR3 is TGTGCCAGCAGTCAAGGACAGGGTGGCGAGCAGTTCTTC.

The chain employs TRBV28 and TRBJ2-1; tentative D call: TRBD2 (5 bases). Germline loops: CDR1 MDHEN, CDR2 SYDVKM. V lost 4 bases, J lost 8 bases, and 9 bases lay in between. The CDR3 has 12 amino acids. The CDR3 here is CASSWSGHEQFF. The CDR3 DNA follows: TGTGCCAGCAGTTGGAGCGGTCATGAGCAGTTCTTC.

This clone occurred once. V usage is TRBV5-1 and J usage is TRBJ1-2, with TRBD1 matching over 9 bases. The V segment lost 3 bases and the J segment 8 bases; nucleotides outside the gene matches: 5. This CDR3 has 13 residues. Germline V gene data show CDR1 as SGHRS and CDR2 as YFSETQ. In nucleotides, the CDR3 is TGCGCCAGCAGCTCTGGGACAGGGCAAGGCTACACCTTC. Its translation: CASSSGTGQGYTF.

This chain connects TRBV6-6 to TRBJ2-3; D is perhaps TRBD2 (6 bases). This CDR3 has 14 residues. CDR1 and CDR2 (germline): MNHNY, SVGAGI (reference sequence). Trimming removed 5 bases from V and 0 bases from J, with 9 bases in between. CDR3 DNA sequence: TGTGCCAGCAGTCCTGGGACTAGCACAGATACGCAGTATTTT. It is translated as CASSPGTSTDTQYF.

This rearrangement joins TRBV10-3 to TRBJ2-3, with 8 nucleotides matching TRBD2. From germline, CDR1 is ENHRY and CDR2 SYGVKD. The CDR3 totals 15 residues. Unmatched junction bases numbered 6, after V lost 4 bases and J lost 3 bases. The CDR3 nucleotides read TGTGCCATCAGTGCACCGGGACTAGGTACAGATACGCAGTATTTT. It yields the protein CAISAPGLGTDTQYF.

In DNA, the CDR3 is TGCGCCAGCAGCTTGGGGGGGGGAGTAACCTACGAGCAGTACTTC. It encodes CASSLGGGVTYEQYF. The gene calls are TRBV5-1 and TRBJ2-7, with 7 nucleotides matching TRBD2. CDR1 is SGHRS, CDR2 YFSETQ, per germline. The CDR3 has 15 amino acids. V shed 0 bases and J 2 bases; nucleotides not matched to a gene: 5.

The chain has TRBV7-9 and TRBJ2-3, with D uncertain. From germline, CDR1 is SEHNR and CDR2 FQNEAQ (reference sequence). Trimming cost V 5 bases and J 4 bases, with 4 bases left between them. The CDR3 covers 11 residues. The CDR3 is CASSRADTQYF. The CDR3 nucleotides read TGTGCCAGCAGCCGAGCAGATACGCAGTATTTT.

V usage is TRBV28 and J usage is TRBJ1-5; D not certain. CDR3 size: 14 residues. V was trimmed by 3 bases and J by 4 bases, leaving 10 bases between them. CDR1 is MDHEN, CDR2 SYDVKM, per germline. The CDR3 bases are TGTGCCAGCAGTTTCCGGGATGCAAATCAGCCCCAGCATTTT. Translating it yields CASSFRDANQPQHF.

The chain carries TRBV6-1 and TRBJ2-5; 8 bases align to TRBD1. Germline V gene sequence: CDR1 MNHNS, CDR2 SASEGT. The CDR3 runs 15 residues. The V gene end was trimmed by 6 bases and the J gene end by 8 bases; junction bases not matched to a gene: 14. CDR3: CASSLGQGSRDTQYF. As DNA, the CDR3 is TGTGCCAGCAGCTTAGGACAGGGTTCACGAGACACCCAGTACTTC.

The chain carries TRBV4-1 and TRBJ2-3; 9 bases fit TRBD2. Germline V lookup: CDR1 MGHRA, CDR2 YSYEKL. J lost 4 bases, V lost 2 bases, and 4 bases had no gene match. This CDR3 has 15 amino acids. The CDR3 DNA is TGCGCCAGCAGCCAATTGGGACTAGCAGCAGATACGCAGTATTTT. This encodes CASSQLGLAADTQYF.

This sequence joins TRBV7-3 and TRBJ2-2; no reliable D call. V lost 5 bases to trimming and J lost 0 bases, with 13 bases between them. Germline V gives CDR1 SGHTA, CDR2 FQGTGA. This CDR3 has 16 residues. The CDR3 bases are TGTGCCAGCAGCCCCCTTCCCTACCCGAACACCGGGGAGCTGTTTTTT. Its protein product is CASSPLPYPNTGELFF.